The present TCR beta chain was sequenced within a study of PD-1 blockade in classical Hodgkin lymphoma. For this clone: Its antigen is as yet unknown.

Measured with immunoSEQ multiplex PCR; TCRdb has only the in-frame clones, and not every one. This sample has some 90,000 clones, with around 90% found just once. Each patient relapsed following autologous stem cell transplantation, and prior brentuximab vedotin exposure differed. Study-level results: The study found complete responders had baseline diversity similar to newly diagnosed patients.

Germline V CDR1 and CDR2: MDHEN, SYDVKM. The CDR3 runs to 12 residues. V lost 5 bases to trimming and J lost 4 bases, with 9 bases between them. The source material was peripheral blood mononuclear cells (PBMCs), sampled before the second cycle of nivolumab. This rearrangement joins TRBV28 to TRBJ2-7; D not certain. The TCR comes from a human donor with classical Hodgkin lymphoma. CDR3: CASSPQSYEQYF. CDR3 DNA sequence: TGTGCCAGCAGTCCTCAGAGTTACGAGCAGTACTTC.